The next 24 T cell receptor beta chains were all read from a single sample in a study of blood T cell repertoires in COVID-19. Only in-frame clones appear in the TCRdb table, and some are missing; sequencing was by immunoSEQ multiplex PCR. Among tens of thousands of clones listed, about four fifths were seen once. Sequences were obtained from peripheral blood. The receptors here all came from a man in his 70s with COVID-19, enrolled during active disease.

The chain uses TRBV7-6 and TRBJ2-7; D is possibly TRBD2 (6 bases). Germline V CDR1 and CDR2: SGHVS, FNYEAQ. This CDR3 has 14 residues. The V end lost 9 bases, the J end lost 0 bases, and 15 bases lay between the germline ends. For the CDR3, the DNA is TGTGCCAGTCTAGCGTACCCGAGCTCCTACGAGCAGTACTTC. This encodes CASLAYPSSYEQYF.

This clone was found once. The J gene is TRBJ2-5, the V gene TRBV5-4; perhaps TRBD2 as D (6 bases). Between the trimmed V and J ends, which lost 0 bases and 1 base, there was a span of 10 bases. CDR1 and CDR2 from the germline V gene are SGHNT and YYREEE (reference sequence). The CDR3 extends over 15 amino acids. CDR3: CASSLVGDFQETQYF. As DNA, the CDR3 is TGTGCCAGCAGCTTGGTGGGGGACTTCCAAGAGACCCAGTACTTC.

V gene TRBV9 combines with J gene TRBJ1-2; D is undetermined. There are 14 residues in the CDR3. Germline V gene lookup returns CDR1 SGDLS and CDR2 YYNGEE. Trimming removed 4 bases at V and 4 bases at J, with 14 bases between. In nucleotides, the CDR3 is TGTGCCAGCAGCCCGAGAGGGCTGGTCTATGGCTACACCTTC. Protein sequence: CASSPRGLVYGYTF.

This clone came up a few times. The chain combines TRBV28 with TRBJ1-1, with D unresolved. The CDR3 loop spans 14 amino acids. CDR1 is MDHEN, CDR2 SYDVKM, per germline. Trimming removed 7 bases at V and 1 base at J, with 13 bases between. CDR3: CASTKTAGNTEAFF. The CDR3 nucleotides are TGTGCCAGCACTAAGACGGCGGGGAACACTGAAGCTTTCTTT.

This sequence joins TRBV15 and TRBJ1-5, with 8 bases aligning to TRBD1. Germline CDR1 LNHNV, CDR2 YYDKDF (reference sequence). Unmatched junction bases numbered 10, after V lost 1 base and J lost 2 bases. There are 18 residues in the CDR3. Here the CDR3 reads CATSRAGQGTIGNQPQHF. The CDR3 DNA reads TGTGCCACCAGCAGAGCCGGACAGGGCACCATTGGCAATCAGCCCCAGCATTTT.

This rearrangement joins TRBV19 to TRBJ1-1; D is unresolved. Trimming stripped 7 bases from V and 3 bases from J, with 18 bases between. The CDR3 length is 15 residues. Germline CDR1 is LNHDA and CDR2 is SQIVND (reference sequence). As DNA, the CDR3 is TGTGCCAGTACTCTTATCGGTCAACGGGACACTGAAGCTTTCTTT. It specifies CASTLIGQRDTEAFF.

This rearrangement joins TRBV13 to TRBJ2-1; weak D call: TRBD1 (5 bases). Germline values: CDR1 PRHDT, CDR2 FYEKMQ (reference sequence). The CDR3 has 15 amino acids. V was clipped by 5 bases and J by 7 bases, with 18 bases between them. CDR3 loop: CASSERGQVGNEQFF. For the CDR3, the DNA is TGTGCCAGCAGCGAAAGGGGCCAGGTTGGGAATGAGCAGTTCTTC.

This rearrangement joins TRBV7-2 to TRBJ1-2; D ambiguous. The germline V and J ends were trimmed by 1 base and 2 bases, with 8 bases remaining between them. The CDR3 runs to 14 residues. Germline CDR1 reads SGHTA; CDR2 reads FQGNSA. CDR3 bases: TGTGCCAGCAGCTTAGAAACAGCAAACTATGGCTACACCTTC. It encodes CASSLETANYGYTF.

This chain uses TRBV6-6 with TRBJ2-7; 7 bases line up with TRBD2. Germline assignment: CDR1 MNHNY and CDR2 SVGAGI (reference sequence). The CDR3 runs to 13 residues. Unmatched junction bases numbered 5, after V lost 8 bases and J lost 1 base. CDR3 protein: CASVLAVSYEQYF. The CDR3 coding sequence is TGTGCCAGCGTTCTAGCGGTATCCTACGAGCAGTACTTC.

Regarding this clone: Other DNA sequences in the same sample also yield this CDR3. The CDR3 DNA sequence: TGTGCCAGCTTCAGGGAAGCGGGCTATGGCTACACCTTC. Translation: CASFREAGYGYTF. The chain uses TRBV6-5 and TRBJ1-2, with D possibly matching TRBD1 (5 bases). This CDR3 has 13 amino acids. Germline V gene data show CDR1 as MNHEY and CDR2 as SVGAGI. V shed 8 bases and J shed 4 bases, with 14 bases lying between them.

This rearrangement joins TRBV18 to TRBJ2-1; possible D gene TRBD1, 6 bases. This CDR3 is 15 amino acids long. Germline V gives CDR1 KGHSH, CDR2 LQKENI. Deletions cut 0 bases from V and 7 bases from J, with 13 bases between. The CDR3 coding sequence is TGTGCCAGCTCACCACCACAGGGTGTTGGTAATGAGCAGTTCTTC. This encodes CASSPPQGVGNEQFF.

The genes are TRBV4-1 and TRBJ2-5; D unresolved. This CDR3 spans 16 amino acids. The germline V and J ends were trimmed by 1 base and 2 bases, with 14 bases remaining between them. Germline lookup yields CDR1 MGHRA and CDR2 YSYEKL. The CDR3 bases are TGCGCCAGCAGCCAAGTAGAAACTACCCGACAAGAGACCCAGTACTTC. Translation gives CASSQVETTRQETQYF.

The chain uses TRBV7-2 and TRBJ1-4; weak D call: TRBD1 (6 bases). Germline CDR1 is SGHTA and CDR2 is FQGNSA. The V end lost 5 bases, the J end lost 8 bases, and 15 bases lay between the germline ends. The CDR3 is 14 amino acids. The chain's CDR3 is CASSRRGGLEKLFF. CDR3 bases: TGTGCCAGCAGCCGCAGGGGCGGATTGGAAAAACTGTTTTTT. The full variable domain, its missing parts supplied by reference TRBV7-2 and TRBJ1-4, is GAGVSQSPSNKVTEKGKDVELRCDPISGHTALYWYRQSLGQGLEFLIYFQGNSAPDKSGLPSDRFSAERTGGSVSTLTIQRTQQEDSAVYLCASSRRGGLEKLFFGSGTQLSVL.

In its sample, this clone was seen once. CDR3 in amino acids: CASSLQGGGSSYNEQFF. CDR3 coding DNA: TGTGCCAGCAGCTTGCAGGGCGGGGGGAGCTCCTACAATGAGCAGTTCTTC. The rearrangement links TRBV5-5 to TRBJ2-1, with 8 bases aligning to TRBD2. CDR1 and CDR2 from the germline V gene are SGHKS and YYEKEE (reference sequence). V shed 1 base and J 0 bases; nucleotides not matched to a gene: 6. This CDR3 has 17 amino acids.

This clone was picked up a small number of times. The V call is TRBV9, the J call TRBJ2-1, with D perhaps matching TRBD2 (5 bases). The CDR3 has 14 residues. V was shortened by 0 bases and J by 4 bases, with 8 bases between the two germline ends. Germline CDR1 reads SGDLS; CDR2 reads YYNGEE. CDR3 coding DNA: TGTGCCAGCAGCGTAGGGCCGGGGTACAATGAGCAGTTCTTC. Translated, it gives CASSVGPGYNEQFF.

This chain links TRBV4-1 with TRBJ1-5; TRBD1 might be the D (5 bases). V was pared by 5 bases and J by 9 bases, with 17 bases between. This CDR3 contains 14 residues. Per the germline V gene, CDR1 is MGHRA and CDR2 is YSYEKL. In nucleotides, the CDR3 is TGCGCCAGCAGCTTAGGAGGGGACCGCCGGCCCCAGCATTTT. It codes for CASSLGGDRRPQHF.

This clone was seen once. This CDR3 is CASSPRLAGTYEQYF. The CDR3 DNA sequence: TGTGCCAGCAGCCCCCGACTAGCGGGGACCTACGAGCAGTACTTC. This sequence joins TRBV7-6 and TRBJ2-7; TRBD2 agrees at 11 bases. The CDR3 spans 15 residues. CDR1 and CDR2 from the germline V gene are SGHVS and FNYEAQ. The V gene end was trimmed by 5 bases and the J gene end by 2 bases; junction bases not matched to a gene: 5.

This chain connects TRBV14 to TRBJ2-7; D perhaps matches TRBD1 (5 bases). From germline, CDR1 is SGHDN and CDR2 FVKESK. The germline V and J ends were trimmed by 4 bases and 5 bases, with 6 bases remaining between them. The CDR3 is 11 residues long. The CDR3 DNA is TGTGCCAGCAGCCCAGGGCACGAGCAGTACTTC. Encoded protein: CASSPGHEQYF.

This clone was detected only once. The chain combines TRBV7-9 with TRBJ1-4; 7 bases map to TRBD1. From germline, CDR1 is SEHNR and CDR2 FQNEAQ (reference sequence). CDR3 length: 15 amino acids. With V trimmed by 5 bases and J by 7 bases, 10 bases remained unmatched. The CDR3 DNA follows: TGTGCCAGCAGCCTCGACAGGGTAGTCGTTGAAAAACTGTTTTTT. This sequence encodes CASSLDRVVVEKLFF.

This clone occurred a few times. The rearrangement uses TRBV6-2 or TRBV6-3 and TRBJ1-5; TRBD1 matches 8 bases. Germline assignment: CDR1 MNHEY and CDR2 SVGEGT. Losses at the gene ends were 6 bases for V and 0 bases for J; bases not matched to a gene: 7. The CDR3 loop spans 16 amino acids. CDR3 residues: CASSPLDRDSNQPQHF. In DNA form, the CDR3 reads TGTGCCAGCAGCCCCCTGGACAGGGATAGCAATCAGCCCCAGCATTTT.

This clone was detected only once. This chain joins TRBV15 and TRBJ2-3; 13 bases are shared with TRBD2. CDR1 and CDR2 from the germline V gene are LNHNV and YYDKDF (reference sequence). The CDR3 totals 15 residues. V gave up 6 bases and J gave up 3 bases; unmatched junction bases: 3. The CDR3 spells CATRLAGGVTDTQYF. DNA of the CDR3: TGTGCCACCAGACTAGCGGGGGGGGTGACAGATACGCAGTATTTT.

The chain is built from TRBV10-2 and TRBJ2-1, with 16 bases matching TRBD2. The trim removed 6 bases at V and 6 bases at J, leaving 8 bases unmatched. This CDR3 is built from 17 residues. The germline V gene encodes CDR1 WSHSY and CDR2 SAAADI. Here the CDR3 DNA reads TGCGCCAGCAGCCATCCGGGACTAGCGGGGGGGCGCAATGAGCAGTTCTTC. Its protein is CASSHPGLAGGRNEQFF.

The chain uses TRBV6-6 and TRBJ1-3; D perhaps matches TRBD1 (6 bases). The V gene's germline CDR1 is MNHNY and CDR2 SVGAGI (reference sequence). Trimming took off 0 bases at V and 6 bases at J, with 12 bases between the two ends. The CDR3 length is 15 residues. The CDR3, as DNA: TGTGCCAGCAGTTACTCGGCGGGGGCGGAAAACACCATATATTTT. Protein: CASSYSAGAENTIYF.

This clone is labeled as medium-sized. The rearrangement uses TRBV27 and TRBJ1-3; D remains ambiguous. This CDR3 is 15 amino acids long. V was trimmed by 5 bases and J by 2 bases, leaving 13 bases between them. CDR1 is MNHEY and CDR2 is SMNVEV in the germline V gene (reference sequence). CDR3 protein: CASSQDAGTGNTIYF. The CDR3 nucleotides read TGTGCCAGCAGTCAGGACGCGGGAACTGGAAACACCATATATTTT.